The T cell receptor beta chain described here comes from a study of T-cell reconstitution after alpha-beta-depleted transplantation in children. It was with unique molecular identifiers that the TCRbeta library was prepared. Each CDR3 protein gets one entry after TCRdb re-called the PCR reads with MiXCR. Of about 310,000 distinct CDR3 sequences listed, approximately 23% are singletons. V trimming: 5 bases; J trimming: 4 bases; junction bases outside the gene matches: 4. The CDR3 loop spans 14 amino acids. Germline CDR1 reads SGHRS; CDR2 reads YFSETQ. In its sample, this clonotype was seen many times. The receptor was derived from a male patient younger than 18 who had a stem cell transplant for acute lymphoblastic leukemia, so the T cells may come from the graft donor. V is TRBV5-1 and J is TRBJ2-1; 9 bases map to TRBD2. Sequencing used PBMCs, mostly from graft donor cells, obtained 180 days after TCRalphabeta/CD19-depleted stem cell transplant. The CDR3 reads CASRTSGNYNEQFF. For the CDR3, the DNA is TGCGCCAGCAGGACTAGCGGCAATTACAATGAGCAGTTCTTC.